These 28 T cell receptor beta chains share one sample of origin, sequenced in a study of blood T cell repertoires in COVID-19. The assay was immunoSEQ multiplex PCR, and TCRdb's table has in-frame clones only and misses some. In the table there are 110,000 to 150,000 clones, roughly 90% of which are singletons. The sequenced sample consisted of peripheral blood. Receptor source: a man in his sixties with active or convalescent COVID-19.

This sequence joins TRBV6-7 and TRBJ2-5, with a weak D call TRBD1 (6 bases). TRBV6-7 is treated as an ORF (open reading frame) with a function not yet certain. V lost 0 bases, J lost 9 bases, and 26 bases lay in between. CDR3 length: 18 amino acids. The DNA for the CDR3 is TGTGCCAGCAGTTACTCGGGATACAGGGTCCCCGTCCGAGGGGCCCAGTACTTC. Encoded protein: CASSYSGYRVPVRGAQYF.

The chain carries TRBV19 and TRBJ2-7; D ambiguous. Trimming removed 3 bases from V and 3 bases from J, with 9 bases in between. Germline CDR1 reads LNHDA; CDR2 reads SQIVND (reference sequence). This CDR3 is 13 amino acids long. Here the CDR3 reads CASSIGRGYEQYF. For the CDR3, the DNA is TGTGCCAGTAGTATCGGCCGCGGCTACGAGCAGTACTTC.

The genes are TRBV5-1 and TRBJ2-7, with 13 bases fitting TRBD2. CDR3 length: 16 residues. V dropped 4 bases and J dropped 4; count of bases not matched to a gene: 8. The germline V gene has CDR1 SGHRS and CDR2 YFSETQ. DNA of the CDR3: TGCGCCAGCAGCCTCGGACTAGCGGGAGACGGGTACGAGCAGTACTTC. Its translation: CASSLGLAGDGYEQYF.

The V call is TRBV6-5, the J call TRBJ1-2, with D hard to call. There are 14 residues in the CDR3. Germline CDR1 and CDR2: MNHEY and SVGAGI. Trimming pared 7 bases from V and 3 bases from J, leaving 15 bases between. The CDR3 sequence is CASIRSGGDYGYTF. The CDR3 coding sequence is TGTGCCAGCATCAGGTCCGGAGGCGACTATGGCTACACCTTC.

This sequence joins TRBV19 and TRBJ2-5, with D perhaps TRBD1 (6 bases). The CDR3 is made up of 11 amino acids. Germline CDR1 LNHDA, CDR2 SQIVND (reference sequence). V was trimmed by 8 bases and J by 2 bases, leaving 6 bases between them. CDR3 protein: CASGQQETQYF. CDR3 coding DNA: TGTGCCAGTGGACAGCAAGAGACCCAGTACTTC.

The gene calls are TRBV7-9 and TRBJ2-3; the match to TRBD2 covers 7 bases. Germline CDR1 is SEHNR and CDR2 is FQNEAQ (reference sequence). This CDR3 has 16 residues. The ends lost 3 bases at V and 2 bases at J; junction bases unmatched: 8. CDR3 sequence reads: CASSLKGSGSTDTQYF. CDR3 bases: TGTGCCAGCAGCTTGAAGGGTAGCGGGTCCACAGATACGCAGTATTTT.

V usage is TRBV6-5 and J usage is TRBJ2-7; maybe TRBD2 (7 bases). The V gene lost 8 bases and the J gene lost 4 bases, with 15 bases spanning the gap. Germline V lookup: CDR1 MNHEY, CDR2 SVGAGI. This CDR3 spans 13 amino acids. DNA for the CDR3: TGTGCCAGCTCCCGGCGGGGGCGGTACGAGCAGTACTTC. Residues: CASSRRGRYEQYF.

V gene TRBV7-2 combines with J gene TRBJ1-3; the match to TRBD1 covers 8 bases. The CDR3 is 15 amino acids. J was trimmed by 2 bases and V by 6 bases; bases with no gene match: 6. Germline CDR1 is SGHTA and CDR2 is FQGNSA. The CDR3 region is CASRRDRTAGNTIYF. CDR3 in DNA: TGTGCCAGCAGGAGGGACAGGACGGCTGGAAACACCATATATTTT.

The genes are TRBV4-2 and TRBJ1-4, with 7 bases fitting TRBD1. Trimming at V came to 4 bases and at J to 0 bases, leaving 5 bases not matched to a gene. Germline lookup yields CDR1 LGHNA and CDR2 YNFKEQ. This CDR3 region has 16 residues. This chain's CDR3 is CASSLAGGSTNEKLFF. Here the CDR3 DNA reads TGTGCCAGCAGCCTGGCAGGGGGATCAACTAATGAAAAACTGTTTTTT.

The CDR3 nucleotides read TGTGCCAGTAGCCGAGAGACAGGGGGCAATGAGCAGTTCTTC. It is translated as CASSRETGGNEQFF. The chain couples TRBV19 to TRBJ2-1; 9 bases fit TRBD1. The V and J ends lost 6 bases and 6 bases, in that order; junction bases with no gene match: 6. The V gene's germline CDR1 is LNHDA and CDR2 SQIVND (reference sequence). The CDR3 is 14 residues long.

On this clone itself: The junction shows a germline mismatch at one end, possibly a read error. This sequence joins TRBV9 and TRBJ1-4; 7 bases map to TRBD1. The CDR3 extends over 14 amino acids. Germline V gene data show CDR1 as SGDLS and CDR2 as YYNGEE. The CDR3 coding sequence is TGTGCCAAACCCAACAGGGGCTCTAAGGAAAAACTGTTTTTT. Translating it yields CAKPNRGSKEKLFF.

V is TRBV5-8 and J is TRBJ2-7, with 7 bases lining up with TRBD2. The length of the CDR3 is 14 residues. The V segment lost 1 base and the J segment 2 bases; nucleotides outside the gene matches: 3. CDR1 SGHTS and CDR2 YDEGEE come from the germline V gene. DNA of the CDR3: TGTGCCAGCAGCTTGAAGGGAGGGGCCTACGAGCAGTACTTC. Translated: CASSLKGGAYEQYF.

The rearrangement joins TRBV7-9 to TRBJ1-3; TRBD1 might be the D (5 bases). The V gene's germline CDR1 is SEHNR and CDR2 FQNEAQ (reference sequence). CDR3 size: 13 residues. Trimming cost V 10 bases and J 3 bases, with 13 bases left between them. In nucleotides, the CDR3 is TGTGCCACACAGGAGTCGGTTGGAAACACCATATATTTT. It specifies CATQESVGNTIYF.

This sequence joins TRBV5-1 and TRBJ2-1; TRBD2 might be the D (5 bases). Germline lookup yields CDR1 SGHRS and CDR2 YFSETQ. V shed 4 bases and J shed 0 bases, with 8 bases lying between them. This CDR3 is built from 14 residues. The chain's CDR3 is CASSGSASYNEQFF. CDR3 nucleotide sequence: TGCGCCAGCAGCGGGAGTGCCTCCTACAATGAGCAGTTCTTC.

V and J are TRBV4-3 and TRBJ2-4; 9 bases align to TRBD1. The ends lost 8 bases at V and 5 bases at J; junction bases unmatched: 4. Germline V gives CDR1 LGHNA, CDR2 YSLEER. The CDR3 is made up of 13 amino acids. CDR3: CASGDRAQNIQYF. The CDR3 DNA follows: TGCGCCAGCGGGGACAGGGCGCAAAACATTCAGTACTTC.

The rearrangement joins TRBV10-3 to TRBJ2-3; 7 bases agree with TRBD2. After removal of 6 bases from V and 5 bases from J, the junction contained 5 bases not matched to a gene. CDR3 length: 13 amino acids. Looked up from germline, CDR1 is ENHRY and CDR2 is SYGVKD. The chain's CDR3 is CAISRGLVDTQYF. CDR3 nucleotides: TGTGCCATCAGCCGCGGACTAGTAGATACGCAGTATTTT.

The gene calls are TRBV6-5 and TRBJ1-2; D is ambiguous. Deletions cut 10 bases from V and 0 bases from J, with 12 bases between. The CDR3 sequence is 13 residues long. CDR1 and CDR2 (germline): MNHEY, SVGAGI. Here the CDR3 DNA reads TGTGCCACTACAGTATCATCTAACTATGGCTACACCTTC. Translation gives CATTVSSNYGYTF.

The chain recombines TRBV12-3 or TRBV12-4 with TRBJ1-1, with 8 bases lining up with TRBD1. With 8 bases clipped from V and 6 bases from J, the junction kept 8 bases outside the gene matches. CDR3 length: 13 amino acids. The CDR3 DNA follows: TGTGCCAGCGCTGGACAGGGAACCTCTGAAGCTTTCTTT. Protein: CASAGQGTSEAFF.

This chain joins TRBV11-2 and TRBJ2-1; 9 nucleotides agree with TRBD2. Germline values: CDR1 SGHAT, CDR2 FQNNGV. This CDR3 is built from 13 residues. Losses at the gene ends were 11 bases for V and 4 bases for J; bases not matched to a gene: 6. The CDR3 loop reads CAAGGNGYNEQFF. The CDR3 nucleotides are TGTGCCGCGGGGGGGAATGGGTACAATGAGCAGTTCTTC.

This rearrangement joins TRBV12-5 to TRBJ1-1, with D maybe TRBD1 (5 bases). Deletions cut 2 bases from V and 11 bases from J, with 15 bases between. The germline CDR1 and CDR2 sequences are LGHNT and FRNRAP. The CDR3 totals 13 residues. The CDR3 DNA is TGTGCTAGTGGTTTGAGTGGGGCCTTTCGGGCTTTCTTT. It is translated as CASGLSGAFRAFF.

The V call is TRBV21-1, the J call TRBJ2-3; TRBD1, the D gene given by the table, was not confirmed from the DNA. TRBV21-1 is designated a pseudogene. The CDR3 runs 16 residues. CDR3 residues: CASSPAGRGRPDTQYF. CDR3 sequence (DNA): TGTGCCAGCAGCCCAGCGGGCAGGGGGCGCCCAGATACGCAGTATTTT.

The chain joins TRBV7-2 to TRBJ1-4, with D tentatively TRBD1 (5 bases). Trimming took 3 bases from V and 4 from J, leaving 15 bases between them. Per the germline V gene, CDR1 is SGHTA and CDR2 is FQGNSA. This CDR3 region has 16 residues. The CDR3 loop reads CASSFPSRARNEKLFF. The CDR3 DNA follows: TGTGCCAGCAGCTTTCCAAGCAGGGCCCGTAATGAAAAACTGTTTTTT.

This chain links TRBV6-6 with TRBJ1-1; D not certain. The CDR3 length is 14 residues. V was clipped by 5 bases and J by 4 bases, with 14 bases between them. CDR1 and CDR2 (germline): MNHNY, SVGAGI (reference sequence). CDR3 sequence: CASSPPGNPTEAFF. DNA of the CDR3: TGTGCCAGCAGTCCCCCAGGAAATCCCACTGAAGCTTTCTTT.

The rearrangement links TRBV18 to TRBJ2-7; 11 nucleotides agree with TRBD1. The CDR3 is made up of 15 amino acids. With 2 bases clipped from V and 4 bases from J, the junction kept 4 bases outside the gene matches. CDR1 is KGHSH and CDR2 is LQKENI in the germline V gene. CDR3 coding DNA: TGTGCCAGCTCACCATACCGGGACAGGGGGTACGAGCAGTACTTC. Protein sequence: CASSPYRDRGYEQYF.

The J gene is TRBJ2-7, the V gene TRBV5-1; possible D gene TRBD2, 5 bases. Between the trimmed V and J ends, which lost 4 bases and 4 bases, there was a span of 18 bases. Germline CDR1 and CDR2: SGHRS and YFSETQ. The CDR3 spans 15 residues. CDR3 region: CASSAGDGLTYEQYF. In DNA form, the CDR3 reads TGCGCCAGCAGCGCGGGCGATGGACTTACATACGAGCAGTACTTC.

In the case of this clone: The junction departs from the called germline gene at one end, perhaps through a read error. This sequence joins TRBV24-1 and TRBJ1-1; 8 bases are a match to TRBD1. The CDR3 has 14 residues. Germline CDR1 reads KGHDR; CDR2 reads SFDVKD. The CDR3 DNA follows: TGTGCCACCCCCGGTCCCGGGACAGGTACTTCCCTCTGTTTC. It is translated as CATPGPGTGTSLCF.

Here the CDR3 DNA reads TGTGCCAGCAGCTTGGCCACTAGCGGGGTAATCGGTGAGCAGTTCTTC. Its protein is CASSLATSGVIGEQFF. The chain links TRBV5-4 to TRBJ2-1, with 10 bases lining up with TRBD2. Germline trimming cut 0 bases from V and 9 bases from J; bases unmatched to any gene: 9. The CDR3 length is 16 residues. Per germline, CDR1 SGHNT and CDR2 YYREEE (reference sequence).

This chain links TRBV5-1 with TRBJ2-3; 8 positions agree with TRBD1. Germline V lookup: CDR1 SGHRS, CDR2 YFSETQ. The CDR3 contains 15 residues. Trimming removed 2 bases from V and 4 bases from J; junction bases left unmatched: 6. The CDR3 region has the DNA TGCGCCAGCAGCTTAGGGGGACAGGTGGCAGATACGCAGTATTTT. Its protein is CASSLGGQVADTQYF.